This TCR beta chain came from a study of T cell changes during pregnancy in multiple sclerosis (dated 2019 in TCRdb). Background on the whole study: In women with multiple sclerosis, the researchers looked at how the T cell repertoire shifted as pregnancy progressed.

The library was made by the immunoSEQ multiplex PCR assay. TCRdb limited this immuneACCESS table to in-frame rearrangements with V and J called. A share of clones is missing; checked studies link under half to unresolved V genes, and the rest is unexplained. The sample yields tens of thousands of clones; 85% to 95% were counted once. Jointly, the top ten make up 2.8% of the sample. Only a few counts were recorded for this clone. Its recognized antigen is unknown. No base-level quality is on record; no much larger clone is a single base apart. From the cysteine through the phenylalanine, the CDR3 covers 13 amino acids. Only the CDR3 part of the read is kept: 39 bases, read in frame from the first base. Unmatched junction bases come to 3, with V trimmed by 7 bases and J by 3 bases. Sequences SEHNR (CDR1) and FQNEAQ (CDR2) are obtained from the germline V gene (reference sequence).

The sample in question was peripheral blood, obtained in the third trimester of pregnancy. The TCR sequence derives from a female donor in good health, enrolled as a control in a pregnancy study. The chain links TRBV7-9 with TRBJ2-7, with 10 bases in between that match TRBD2. The CDR3 reads as follows: CASIPSGSYEQYF. The DNA sequence is given as TGTGCCAGCATCCCTAGCGGGAGCTACGAGCAGTACTTC.